The TCR beta chain described here comes from a study of post-analysis software for immune sequencing data. Study context: The cohort encompassed relapsing-remitting, secondary progressive and progressive-relapsing multiple sclerosis disease courses.

Germline V gene lookup returns CDR1 SGHTA and CDR2 FQGNSA. The CDR3 has 15 residues. Prepared libraries of TCR beta cDNA carried unique molecular identifiers. MiXCR, run by TCRdb on the PCR reads, gives a single entry per CDR3 protein. The sample records hundreds of thousands of distinct CDR3 sequences, approximately 59% being singletons. Comment on this clonotype: As yet, its antigen is unknown. Its ends do not fully match the called genes, so a read error is possible.

General study findings and limits: Patients carried roughly 5 TRBV segments more frequently than controls did, and TRBV5-6, TRBV5-1 and TRBV20-1 were among them. Relative to controls, patients with multiple sclerosis showed significantly lower normalized Chao1 diversity.

The TCR was taken from a girl aged 2-10 years with multiple sclerosis. The chain employs TRBV7-2 and TRBJ2-5; possibly TRBD2 for D (5 bases). The sequenced sample was blood. The CDR3 DNA reads TGTGTCAGCAGCTTAGGTCGGGAAACGCAAGAGACCCAGTACTTC. It encodes CVSSLGRETQETQYF.